This T cell receptor (beta chain) was obtained from a study of OX40 agonist ivuxolimab in advanced cancers. Across the whole study: People who had prior anti-PD-1, anti-PD-L1 or anti-CTLA-4 therapy could take part, and approximately 43% had some. Three individuals attained partial responses, comprising one hepatocellular carcinoma case and two cutaneous melanoma cases.

On this clone: Its antigen is currently unknown.

Using immunoSEQ multiplex PCR, the repertoire was profiled, and TCRdb retains in-frame clones only, with some absent. Here the sample spans 80,000 or so clones, roughly 89% being singletons. Trimming stripped 10 bases from V and 1 base from J, with 14 bases between. This CDR3 spans 13 amino acids. Germline-derived CDR1 and CDR2 are ENHRY and SYGVKD. Study-level results: At 0.1 to 3.0 mg/kg and by week 6, clonal expansion occurred in CD4+ and CD8+ blood T cells.

This TCR was sampled from an adult with an advanced solid tumor such as melanoma, head and neck, liver or kidney cancer. The input for sequencing was CD4+ or CD8+ T cells sorted from blood, taken in a trial of the OX40 agonist ivuxolimab. The chain recombines TRBV10-3 with TRBJ2-7; no reliable D call. DNA for the CDR3: TGTGCCAGCCCTTCGTCAAAATCCTACGAGCAGTACTTC. Translation gives CASPSSKSYEQYF.